This paragraph covers one T cell receptor beta chain sequence. In its sample, this clonotype was seen many times. Its antigen target is currently unknown. The input lacks base qualities; no much larger clone sits a single base away. CDR1 and CDR2 are read off the germline V gene (reference sequence) as SGHNT and YYREEE. V sheds 1 base and J sheds 1 base, leaving 5 bases between their ends. Its CDR3 holds 13 amino acids, cysteine through phenylalanine. Only the CDR3 DNA is retained, 39 bases long and in frame from the first base. In the ophthalmopathy patients, disease was moderately to severely active, with a Clinical Activity Score of 3 or more, a NOSPECS grade of 4 or more, and a duration of less than 3 months. Patients with uncontrolled infections, other autoimmune diseases, pregnancy or lactation were excluded. Diagnoses relied on clinical symptoms, serum thyroxine and TRAb, thyroid ultrasound and orbital computed tomography. PBMCs were separated from 10 ml of fresh peripheral blood using Ficoll-Paque density gradient centrifugation. Total RNA was extracted using Trizol reagent, and RNA quality was assessed on an Agilent 2100 Bioanalyzer.

The data are from a study of T cells in Graves' hyperthyroidism and ophthalmopathy (dated by TCRdb to between 2018 and 2020). About the investigation overall: Peripheral blood was sampled at the time of initial diagnosis, prior to any treatment. The paper reports TCR Vbeta CDR3 sequencing of over 120 peripheral blood samples: 40 to 45 ophthalmopathy, under 80 hyperthyroidism and 17 progressor patients. Prospective prediction of ophthalmopathy was tested in an independent validation cohort of under 20 hyperthyroidism patients and some 17 patients who later progressed to ophthalmopathy. TCR V-J signatures able to tell the groups apart were searched for in a discovery cohort of about a hundred patients, of whom over 40 had Graves' ophthalmopathy and 57 had stable Graves' hyperthyroidism. In addition, the study compared T-cell repertoires in thyroid tissue and in blood from several Graves' hyperthyroidism patients. The approximately 90 discovery patients were randomly split 7:3 into training and test sets. After sampling, hyperthyroidism patients received methimazole starting at 30 mg daily, and ophthalmopathy patients received high-dose intravenous methylprednisolone.

Points the paper makes about the study in general: No statistical method was used to set the sample size in advance, and investigators knew the group allocation. Most expanded thyroid clonotypes (frequency above 0.001) were also found in blood, which suggests that blood repertoires may mirror thyroid immune responses. During validation, the model predicted progression to ophthalmopathy a median of approximately 7 months ahead of onset, with almost 71% sensitivity and 72.22% specificity. In cross-validation, a model built on a 13 V-J signature told ophthalmopathy apart from stable hyperthyroidism with over 85% sensitivity and roughly 82% specificity, and in testing the same model reached 80%/75%.

The TCR beta CDR3 regions were amplified from RNA transcripts. The first round of RT-PCR for the TCR CDR3 was performed with the HTBI primer set and the Qiagen OneStep RT-PCR kit. Libraries were constructed in a second round of multiplex PCR, after which size selection and purification were carried out. The libraries were sequenced on an Illumina HiSeq2000 using paired-end 100 bp reads. The study's processing was this. SOAPnuke was used to process the raw data, throwing out any read that contained adapters or uncalled bases, had a mean Phred below 15, or lacked an exact constant-primer or identifier match. High-quality paired reads were merged with COPE v1.2.5, and unique nucleotide sequences were defined as clonotypes. MiTCR v1.1 was used to align the clonotypes against IMGT TRBV, TRBD and TRBJ reference segments. The analysis was restricted to V-J combinations with a frequency above 0.0001, which together covered about 99% of the repertoires. A TCS score was defined as the ratio between F50 (clonal expansion) and ExV (chaos), using BLOSUM62-based TCRdist between CDR3 peptides within each V-J. Welch's t-statistics and random forest reduced fewer than 550 V-J features to 10 to 15, which were used in a naive Bayes classifier (R e1071). Thyroid-blood repertoire similarity was quantified with the Morisita-Horn index. TCRdb reprocessing: public reads trimmed at Q25 with fastp, clones called with MiXCR, in-frame beta chains kept. Each CDR3 protein appears once, grouped with its most common genes and DNA. The V and J calls and clone size are TCRdb's, not the authors'. A total of about 59,000 distinct CDR3 sequences appear in this sample, roughly half of them only once. Clones ranked in the top ten supply 3% to 4% of the sample.

Sequencing was carried out using blood. Recombination linked TRBV5-4 to TRBJ1-2, with no confident D gene call. The clonotype was recovered from a woman aged 55-75 years with Graves' ophthalmopathy. At the DNA level, the sequence is TGTGCCAGCAGCTTGAACAGTAACTATGGCTACACCTTC. It translates as CASSLNSNYGYTF.